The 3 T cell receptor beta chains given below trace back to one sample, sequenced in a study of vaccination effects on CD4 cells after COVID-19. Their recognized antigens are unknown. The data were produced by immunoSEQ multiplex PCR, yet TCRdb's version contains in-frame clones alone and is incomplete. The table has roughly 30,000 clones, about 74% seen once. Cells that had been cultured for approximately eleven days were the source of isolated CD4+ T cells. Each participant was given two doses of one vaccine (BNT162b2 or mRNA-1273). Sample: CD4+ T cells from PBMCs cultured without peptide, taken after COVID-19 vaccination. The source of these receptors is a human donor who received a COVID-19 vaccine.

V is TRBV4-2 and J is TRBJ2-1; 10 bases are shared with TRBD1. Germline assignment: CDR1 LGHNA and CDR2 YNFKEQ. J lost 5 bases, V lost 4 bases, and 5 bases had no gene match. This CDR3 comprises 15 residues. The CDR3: CASSPRDRGHNEQFF. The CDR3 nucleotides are TGTGCCAGCAGCCCCCGGGACAGGGGCCACAATGAGCAGTTCTTC.

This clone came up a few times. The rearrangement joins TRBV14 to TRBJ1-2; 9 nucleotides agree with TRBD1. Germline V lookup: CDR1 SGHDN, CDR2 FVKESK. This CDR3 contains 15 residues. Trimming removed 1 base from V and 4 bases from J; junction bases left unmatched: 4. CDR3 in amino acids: CASSQALTGGYGYTF. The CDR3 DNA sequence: TGTGCCAGCAGCCAAGCCCTGACAGGGGGCTATGGCTACACCTTC.

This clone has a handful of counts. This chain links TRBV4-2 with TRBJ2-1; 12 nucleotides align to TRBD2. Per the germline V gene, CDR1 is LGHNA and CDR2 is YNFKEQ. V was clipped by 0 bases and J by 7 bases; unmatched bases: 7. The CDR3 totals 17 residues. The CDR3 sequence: CASSQELAGGYGNEQFF. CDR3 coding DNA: TGTGCCAGCAGCCAAGAACTAGCGGGGGGCTATGGTAATGAGCAGTTCTTC.